This record covers a single T cell receptor (beta chain). Using immunoSEQ multiplex PCR, the repertoire was profiled, and TCRdb retains in-frame clones only, with some absent. There are about 250,000 clones in the sample; 75% to 90% occur only once, and approximately 2.5% lies in the top ten. The CDR3 extends over 11 amino acids. The ends were cut back, 3 bases at V and 8 bases at J, with 5 bases in the middle. Germline V gene sequence: CDR1 LNHDA, CDR2 SQIVND (reference sequence). This sample was taken from a study of blood T cell repertoires in COVID-19. Two negative PCRs, clearance, or symptom resolution characterized the recovered Cohort 3 donors.

The chain couples TRBV19 to TRBJ2-1, with a tentative D call TRBD2 (5 bases). The receptor was isolated from a woman younger than 30 who had recovered from COVID-19. Material: PBMCs or T cells enriched from blood (not recorded which). The CDR3 nucleotides are TGTGCCAGTAGTATCGGGGATGAGCAGTTCTTC. Protein product: CASSIGDEQFF.